The rows below give T cell receptor beta chains drawn from one sample of a study of regulatory T cells. Sequenced by immunoSEQ multiplex PCR; TCRdb stores in-frame clones only, minus some. The repertoire has around 30,000 clones, approximately 93% of them found once; the top ten carry approximately 0.98%. What was sequenced was conventional CD4+ T cells sorted from blood. The receptors here all came from a child aged 2-15 years with CD3G deficiency. Each CDR3 is given with its conserved first and last residue. D genes are given only for firm matches. Only part of the rows carry a size: once, few, many, or a class if the clone is expanded.

d_gene: .; abundance: .; v_gene: TRBV5-1; j_gene: TRBJ2-2; CDR3aa: CASRDSGTGELFF; CDR3nt: TGCGCCAGCAGGGACAGTGGTACCGGGGAGCTGTTTTTT
d_gene: .; abundance: .; v_gene: TRBV28; j_gene: TRBJ1-5; CDR3aa: CASSLLVGPTGNQPQHF; CDR3nt: TGTGCCAGCAGTTTATTGGTGGGGCCGACGGGCAATCAGCCCCAGCATTTT
d_gene: .; abundance: .; v_gene: TRBV6-6; j_gene: TRBJ2-3; CDR3aa: CASSYGREGTDTQYF; CDR3nt: TGTGCCAGCAGTTACGGGCGGGAAGGCACAGATACGCAGTATTTT
d_gene: .; abundance: .; v_gene: TRBV28; j_gene: TRBJ1-3; CDR3aa: CASSSGGSGNTIYF; CDR3nt: TGTGCCAGCAGTTCGGGGGGTTCTGGAAACACCATATATTTT
d_gene: .; abundance: .; v_gene: TRBV4-1; j_gene: TRBJ2-3; CDR3aa: CASSPRQTPDTQYF; CDR3nt: TGCGCCAGCAGCCCTAGACAGACCCCAGATACGCAGTATTTT
d_gene: .; abundance: .; v_gene: TRBV10-3; j_gene: TRBJ1-2; CDR3aa: CAISESGKNYGYTF; CDR3nt: TGTGCCATCAGTGAGTCGGGCAAGAACTATGGCTACACCTTC
d_gene: .; abundance: .; v_gene: TRBV6-1; j_gene: TRBJ2-3; CDR3aa: CASSDTSFTDTQYF; CDR3nt: TGTGCCAGCAGTGACACAAGCTTCACAGATACGCAGTATTTT
d_gene: TRBD2; abundance: .; v_gene: TRBV5-1; j_gene: TRBJ2-7; CDR3aa: CASSFASGSRYEQYF; CDR3nt: TGCGCCAGCAGCTTTGCGAGCGGGAGTAGGTACGAGCAGTACTTC
d_gene: TRBD1; abundance: .; v_gene: TRBV5-1; j_gene: TRBJ2-1; CDR3aa: CASSLEGQGYNEQFF; CDR3nt: TGCGCCAGCAGCCTGGAGGGACAGGGTTACAATGAGCAGTTCTTC
d_gene: .; abundance: .; v_gene: TRBV5-1; j_gene: TRBJ2-5; CDR3aa: CASSLVASSGQETQYF; CDR3nt: TGCGCCAGCAGCTTGGTAGCTTCTAGTGGACAAGAGACCCAGTACTTC
d_gene: .; abundance: .; v_gene: TRBV28; j_gene: TRBJ2-7; CDR3aa: CASSPLTYVYEQYF; CDR3nt: TGTGCCAGCAGTCCCCTTACTTATGTCTACGAGCAGTACTTC
d_gene: .; abundance: once; v_gene: TRBV6-1; j_gene: TRBJ1-2; CDR3aa: CASSDRDYGYTF; CDR3nt: TGTGCCAGCAGTGACAGGGACTATGGCTACACCTTC